Each of the 2 T cell receptor beta chains below was sequenced from the same sample in a study of blood T cell repertoires in COVID-19 (dated by TCRdb to the early 2020s). Libraries were constructed by the immunoSEQ multiplex PCR assay. Not all clones reach the TCRdb copy of this immuneACCESS table, which keeps in-frame sequences only. Checked studies attribute under half of the gap to unresolved V genes and leave the rest unexplained. Here the sample has about 78,000 clones; about nine tenths occur a single time. The ten largest account for less than 2.5% of the sample. The sequenced sample was peripheral blood. Source of these receptors: a woman aged 55-70 years with acute or convalescent COVID-19.

The chain joins TRBV4-2 to TRBJ1-4, with 7 bases lining up with TRBD1. Germline V gene lookup returns CDR1 LGHNA and CDR2 YNFKEQ. V lost 4 bases, J lost 7 bases, and 3 bases stayed unmatched. The CDR3 length is 13 residues. Written as DNA, the CDR3 is TGTGCCAGCAGCCGGGACAGAGGTGAAAAACTGTTTTTT. The encoded protein is CASSRDRGEKLFF.

V usage is TRBV29-1 and J usage is TRBJ1-3, with 9 positions matching TRBD1. J was trimmed by 5 bases and V by 7 bases; bases with no gene match: 6. The CDR3 is 13 amino acids. Germline CDR1 reads SQVTM; CDR2 reads ANQGSEA. CDR3 nucleotides: TGCAGCGCTGGGGACAGGGAACGAAACACCATATATTTT. This codes for CSAGDRERNTIYF.